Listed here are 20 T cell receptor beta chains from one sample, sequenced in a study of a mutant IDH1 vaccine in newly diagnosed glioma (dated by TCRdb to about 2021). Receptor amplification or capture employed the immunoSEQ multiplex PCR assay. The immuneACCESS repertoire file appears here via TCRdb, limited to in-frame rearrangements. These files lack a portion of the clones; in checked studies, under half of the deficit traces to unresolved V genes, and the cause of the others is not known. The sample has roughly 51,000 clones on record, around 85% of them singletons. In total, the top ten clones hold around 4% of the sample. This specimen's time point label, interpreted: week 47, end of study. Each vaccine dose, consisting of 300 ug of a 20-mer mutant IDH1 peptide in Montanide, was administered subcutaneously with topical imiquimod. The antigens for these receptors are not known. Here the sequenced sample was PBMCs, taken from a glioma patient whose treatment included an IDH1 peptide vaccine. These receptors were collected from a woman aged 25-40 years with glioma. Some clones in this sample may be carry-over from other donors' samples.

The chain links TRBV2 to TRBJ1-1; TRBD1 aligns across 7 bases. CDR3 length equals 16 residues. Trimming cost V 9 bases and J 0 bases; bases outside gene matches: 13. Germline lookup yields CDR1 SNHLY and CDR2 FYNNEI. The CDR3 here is CARQGGVGGMNTEAFF. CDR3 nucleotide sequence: TGTGCCAGGCAGGGGGGCGTTGGGGGCATGAACACTGAAGCTTTCTTT.

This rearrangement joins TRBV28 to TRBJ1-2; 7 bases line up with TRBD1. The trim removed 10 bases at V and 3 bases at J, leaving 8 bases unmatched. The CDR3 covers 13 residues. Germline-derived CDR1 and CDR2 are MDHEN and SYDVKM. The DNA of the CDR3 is TGTGCCACCCAGGGGGGTATGGACTATGGCTACACCTTC. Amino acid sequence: CATQGGMDYGYTF.

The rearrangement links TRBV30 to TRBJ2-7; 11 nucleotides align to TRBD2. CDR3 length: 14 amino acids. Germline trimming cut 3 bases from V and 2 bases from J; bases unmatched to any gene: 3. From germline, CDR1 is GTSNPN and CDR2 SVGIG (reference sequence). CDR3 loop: CAWSRLAGPYEQYF. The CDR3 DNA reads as TGTGCCTGGAGCAGACTAGCGGGGCCCTACGAGCAGTACTTC. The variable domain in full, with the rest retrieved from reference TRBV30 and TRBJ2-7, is SQTIHQWPATLVQPVGSPLSLECTVEGTSNPNLYWYRQAAGRGLQLLFYSVGIGQISSEVPQNLSASRPQDRQFILSSKKLLLSDSGFYLCAWSRLAGPYEQYFGPGTRLTVT.

The DNA for the CDR3 is TGTGCCAGCAAAACAGGGGTCAATCAGCCCCAGCATTTT. This gives the protein CASKTGVNQPQHF. This chain links TRBV19 with TRBJ1-5; 7 positions agree with TRBD1. The trim removed 9 bases at V and 3 bases at J, leaving 5 bases unmatched. The CDR3 sequence is 13 residues long. The germline CDR1 and CDR2 sequences are LNHDA and SQIVND (reference sequence).

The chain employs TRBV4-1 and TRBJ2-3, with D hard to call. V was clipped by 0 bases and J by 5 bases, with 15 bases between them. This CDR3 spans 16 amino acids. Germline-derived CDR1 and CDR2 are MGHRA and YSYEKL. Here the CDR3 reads CASSQEASRRRDTQYF. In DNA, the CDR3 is TGCGCCAGCAGCCAAGAGGCGTCCCGTCGGCGAGATACGCAGTATTTT.

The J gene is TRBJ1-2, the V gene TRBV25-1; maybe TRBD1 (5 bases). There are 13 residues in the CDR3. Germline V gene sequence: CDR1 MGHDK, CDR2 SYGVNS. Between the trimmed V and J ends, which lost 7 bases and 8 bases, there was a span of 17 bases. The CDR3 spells CASTPTARDGYTF. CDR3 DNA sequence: TGTGCCAGCACCCCAACGGCTCGGGACGGCTACACCTTC.

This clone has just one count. DNA of the CDR3: TGTGCCAGCTCACCACCGTCTAAGAACACTGAAGCTTTCTTT. It codes for CASSPPSKNTEAFF. The chain carries TRBV18 and TRBJ1-1, with no clear D. The CDR3 has 14 residues. V lost 0 bases, J lost 1 base, and 6 bases lay in between. The germline V gene encodes CDR1 KGHSH and CDR2 LQKENI.

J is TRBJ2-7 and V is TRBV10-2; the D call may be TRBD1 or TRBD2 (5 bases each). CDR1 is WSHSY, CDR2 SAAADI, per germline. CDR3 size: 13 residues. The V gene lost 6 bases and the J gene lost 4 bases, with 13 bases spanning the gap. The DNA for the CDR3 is TGCGCCAGCAGAAGAGGGGAGAGTTACGAGCAGTACTTC. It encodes CASRRGESYEQYF.

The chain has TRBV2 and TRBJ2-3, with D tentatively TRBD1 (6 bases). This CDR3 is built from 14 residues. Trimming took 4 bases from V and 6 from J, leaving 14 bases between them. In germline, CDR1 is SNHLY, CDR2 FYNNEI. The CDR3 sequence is CASSGQDMMDTQYF. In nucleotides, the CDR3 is TGTGCCAGCAGTGGACAGGATATGATGGATACGCAGTATTTT.

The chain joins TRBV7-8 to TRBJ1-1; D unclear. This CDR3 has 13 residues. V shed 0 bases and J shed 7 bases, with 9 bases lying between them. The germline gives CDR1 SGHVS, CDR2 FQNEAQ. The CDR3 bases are TGTGCCAGCAGCTTAGCGCTGGGCAGTGAAGCTTTCTTT. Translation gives CASSLALGSEAFF.

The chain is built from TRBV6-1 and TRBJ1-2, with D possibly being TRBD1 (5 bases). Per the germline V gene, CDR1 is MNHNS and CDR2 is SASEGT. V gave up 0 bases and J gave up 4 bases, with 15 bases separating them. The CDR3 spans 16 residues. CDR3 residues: CASSEAPGGGIYGYTF. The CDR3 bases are TGTGCCAGCAGTGAAGCCCCCGGCGGGGGGATCTATGGCTACACCTTC.

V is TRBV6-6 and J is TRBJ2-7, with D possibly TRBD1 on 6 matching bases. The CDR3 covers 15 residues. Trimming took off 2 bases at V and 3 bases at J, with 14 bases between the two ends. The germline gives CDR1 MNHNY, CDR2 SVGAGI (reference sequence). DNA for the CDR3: TGTGCCAGCAGTTACAACAACCCACAGGGCTACGAGCAGTACTTC. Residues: CASSYNNPQGYEQYF.

This chain's CDR3 is CASRGFMNTEAFF. CDR3 DNA sequence: TGTGCCAGCAGGGGTTTCATGAACACTGAAGCTTTCTTT. This chain uses TRBV7-2 with TRBJ1-1; D uncertain. The germline V gene has CDR1 SGHTA and CDR2 FQGNSA. V lost 6 bases and J lost 0, with 8 bases in between. The CDR3 has 13 residues. The full variable domain, its missing parts supplied by reference TRBV7-2 and TRBJ1-1, is GAGVSQSPSNKVTEKGKDVELRCDPISGHTALYWYRQSLGQGLEFLIYFQGNSAPDKSGLPSDRFSAERTGGSVSTLTIQRTQQEDSAVYLCASRGFMNTEAFFGQGTRLTVV.

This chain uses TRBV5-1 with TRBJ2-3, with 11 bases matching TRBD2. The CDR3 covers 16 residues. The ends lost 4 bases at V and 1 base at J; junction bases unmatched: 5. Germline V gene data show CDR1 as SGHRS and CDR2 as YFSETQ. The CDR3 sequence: CASSPIAGGRTDTQYF. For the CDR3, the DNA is TGCGCCAGCAGCCCGATAGCGGGAGGGCGCACAGATACGCAGTATTTT.

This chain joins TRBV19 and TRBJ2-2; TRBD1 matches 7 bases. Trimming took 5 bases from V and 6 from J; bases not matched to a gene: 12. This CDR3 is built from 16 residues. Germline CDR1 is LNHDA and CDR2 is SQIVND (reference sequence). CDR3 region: CASSEIYTGVSGELFF. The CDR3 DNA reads TGTGCCAGTAGTGAGATTTATACAGGGGTGTCCGGGGAGCTGTTTTTT.

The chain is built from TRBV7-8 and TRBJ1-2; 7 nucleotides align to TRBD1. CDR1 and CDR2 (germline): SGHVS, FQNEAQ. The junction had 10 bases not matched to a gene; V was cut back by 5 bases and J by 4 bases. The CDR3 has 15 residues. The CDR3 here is CASSPRPGQIYGYTF. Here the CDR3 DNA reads TGTGCCAGCAGCCCCCGACCGGGACAGATCTATGGCTACACCTTC.

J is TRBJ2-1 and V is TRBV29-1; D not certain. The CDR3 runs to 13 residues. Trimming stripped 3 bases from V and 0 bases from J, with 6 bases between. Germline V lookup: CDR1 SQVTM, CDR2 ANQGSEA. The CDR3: CSVEKSSYNEQFF. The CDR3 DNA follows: TGCAGCGTTGAGAAGAGCTCCTACAATGAGCAGTTCTTC.

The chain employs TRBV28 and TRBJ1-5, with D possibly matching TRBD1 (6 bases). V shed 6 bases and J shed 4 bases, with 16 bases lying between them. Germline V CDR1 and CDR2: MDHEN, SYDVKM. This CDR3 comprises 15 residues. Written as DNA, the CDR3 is TGTGCCAGCAGACAGGGAGGCGCGGGAAATCAGCCCCAGCATTTT. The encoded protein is CASRQGGAGNQPQHF.

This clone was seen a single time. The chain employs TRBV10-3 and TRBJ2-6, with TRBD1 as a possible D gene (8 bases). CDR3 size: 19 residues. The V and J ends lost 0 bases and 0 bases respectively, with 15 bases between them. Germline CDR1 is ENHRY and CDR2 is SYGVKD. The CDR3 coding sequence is TGTGCCATCAGTGAGTCGGGGGGGACAGGTAGCTCTGGGGCCAACGTCCTGACTTTC. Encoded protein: CAISESGGTGSSGANVLTF.

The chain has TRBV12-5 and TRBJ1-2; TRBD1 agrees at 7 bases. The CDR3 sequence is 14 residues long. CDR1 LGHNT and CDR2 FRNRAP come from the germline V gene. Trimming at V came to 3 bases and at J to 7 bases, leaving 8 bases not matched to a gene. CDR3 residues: CASGLDRAQSGYTF. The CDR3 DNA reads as TGTGCTAGTGGTTTAGACAGGGCACAGTCTGGCTACACCTTC.